This T cell receptor (beta chain) was recovered during a study of blood T cell repertoires in COVID-19. In the study overall: Acute and convalescent COVID-19 samples came from the United States, Italy and Spain.

Per the original methods: Estimation of nucleated cell counts was performed using reference gene primer amplification. Profiled with immunoSEQ multiplex PCR; TCRdb holds only in-frame clones, not every one. V, J and clone size are those of that table, while D and trimming were read from the DNA. The sample consists of about 390,000 clones, about 87% of them appearing once. Across about two dozen US areas, participants ranged in age from about 18 to 89 years. The V gene's germline CDR1 is MDHEN and CDR2 SYDVKM. V was pared by 1 base and J by 0 bases, with 16 bases between. CDR3 size: 18 residues. The sequence was obtained from a woman in her forties or fifties who had recovered from COVID-19. Sequenced input: PBMCs or T cells enriched from blood (not recorded which). This chain links TRBV28 with TRBJ1-5; no clear D gene. The CDR3 is CASSLYRGGVYSNQPQHF. The CDR3 nucleotides read TGTGCCAGCAGTTTATACCGAGGCGGGGTTTATAGCAATCAGCCCCAGCATTTT.